One and the same sample provided the 14 T cell receptor beta chains below, sequenced in a study of CD8 T cells in Susac syndrome. The RNA, roughly 0.5 to 1 ug, was put through reverse transcription using random hexamers. TCRdb reprocessed the immunoSEQ multiplex PCR reads via MiXCR and lists one record per CDR3 protein. The sample includes around 80,000 distinct CDR3 sequences, 94% seen only once; the top ten take about 0.3%. Sequencing was carried out using CD8+ T cells from PBMCs. The receptors were gathered from a human donor in good health.

The rearrangement links TRBV7-6 to TRBJ2-7; 10 positions match TRBD1. Germline values: CDR1 SGHVS, CDR2 FNYEAQ. V was clipped by 5 bases and J by 7 bases; unmatched bases: 8. The CDR3 contains 14 residues. CDR3 loop: CASSPPGQGNEQYF. The DNA of the CDR3 is TGTGCCAGCAGCCCACCGGGACAGGGGAATGAGCAGTACTTC.

The chain employs TRBV6-1 and TRBJ2-7; a weak D match, TRBD1 (6 bases). Germline CDR1 is MNHNS and CDR2 is SASEGT. The CDR3 loop spans 13 amino acids. The V end was cut by 3 bases, the J end by 0 bases, with 6 bases between. The CDR3 loop reads CASSEDSSYEQYV. The CDR3 DNA is TGTGCCAGCAGTGAGGACAGCTCCTACGAGCAGTACGTC.

The rearrangement joins TRBV3-1 to TRBJ2-5, with TRBD2 identical over 7 bases. The CDR3 covers 15 residues. The germline V gene encodes CDR1 LGHDT and CDR2 YNNKEL (reference sequence). V trimming: 3 bases; J trimming: 11 bases; junction bases outside the gene matches: 15. CDR3 residues: CASSHLLAGRRRQYF. The CDR3 nucleotides read TGTGCCAGCAGCCATCTGCTAGCCGGGAGGCGTCGACAGTACTTC.

This CDR3 reads CASSQLGFTGELFF. The CDR3 nucleotides are TGTGCCAGCAGCCAGCTCGGTTTCACCGGGGAGCTGTTTTTT. The chain links TRBV7-8 to TRBJ2-2; D not resolved. This CDR3 has 14 residues. Trimming pared 5 bases from V and 4 bases from J, leaving 11 bases between. Germline lookup yields CDR1 SGHVS and CDR2 FQNEAQ.

The genes are TRBV25-1 and TRBJ1-1, with D maybe TRBD1 (6 bases). Deletions cut 8 bases from V and 5 bases from J, with 9 bases between. The germline CDR1 and CDR2 sequences are MGHDK and SYGVNS. The CDR3 extends over 11 amino acids. The CDR3 reads CASEGGTEAFF. CDR3 coding DNA: TGTGCCAGCGAGGGGGGGACTGAAGCTTTCTTT.

The chain combines TRBV24-1 with TRBJ2-1, with 7 bases fitting TRBD2. Germline V gene data show CDR1 as KGHDR and CDR2 as SFDVKD. The V gene end was trimmed by 0 bases and the J gene end by 9 bases; junction bases not matched to a gene: 4. This CDR3 has 14 residues. The CDR3 DNA reads as TGTGCCACCAGTGATTTGCTCTGGGGGGGTGAGCAGTTCTTC. Translation: CATSDLLWGGEQFF.

The rearrangement links TRBV2 to TRBJ1-2; D call uncertain. Germline lookup yields CDR1 SNHLY and CDR2 FYNNEI. The CDR3 runs to 12 residues. Trimming removed 7 bases from V and 7 bases from J, with 13 bases in between. CDR3 residues: CASIRSEGGYTF. In nucleotides, the CDR3 is TGTGCCAGCATCAGGTCTGAGGGTGGCTACACCTTC.

This clonotype was counted between two and nine times. This chain uses TRBV12-3 or TRBV12-4 with TRBJ1-6, with 9 bases that match TRBD1. The V and J ends lost 6 bases and 7 bases, in that order; junction bases with no gene match: 4. CDR3 length equals 14 residues. CDR3 sequence reads: CASSPGQGNSPLHF. CDR3 nucleotide sequence: TGTGCCAGCAGCCCTGGACAGGGGAATTCACCCCTCCACTTT.

The chain carries TRBV4-1 and TRBJ2-5, with a weak D call TRBD1 (5 bases). Germline loops: CDR1 MGHRA, CDR2 YSYEKL. V dropped 6 bases and J dropped 4 bases, with 12 bases sitting between them. The CDR3 is 13 residues long. CDR3 amino acids: CASSQNTGETQYF. The CDR3 nucleotides are TGCGCCAGCAGTCAAAATACAGGAGAGACCCAGTACTTC.

V and J are TRBV3-1 and TRBJ2-5; D is unclear. In germline, CDR1 is LGHDT, CDR2 YNNKEL (reference sequence). CDR3 length: 14 residues. Trimming removed 1 base from V and 2 bases from J, with 8 bases in between. The CDR3 DNA reads TGTGCCAGCAGCCAAGTGCGACTGCAAGAGACCCAGTACTTC. This gives the protein CASSQVRLQETQYF.

The chain recombines TRBV20-1 with TRBJ2-5; 8 positions match TRBD1. This CDR3 comprises 15 residues. The germline CDR1 and CDR2 sequences are DFQATT and SNEGSKA (reference sequence). J gave up 7 bases and V 1 base, and 11 bases lay outside the gene matches. This CDR3 is CSARVNRGVVGTQYF. CDR3 bases: TGCAGTGCTAGAGTTAACAGGGGGGTTGTTGGGACCCAGTACTTC.

The rearrangement joins TRBV7-9 to TRBJ2-6; D is possibly TRBD2 (6 bases). CDR1 is SEHNR, CDR2 FQNEAQ, per germline (reference sequence). The germline V and J ends were trimmed by 6 bases and 2 bases, with 11 bases remaining between them. The CDR3 is 15 residues long. The CDR3 is CASRLPGAGANVLTF. For the CDR3, the DNA is TGTGCCAGCAGACTTCCGGGGGCTGGGGCCAACGTCCTGACTTTC.

This chain connects TRBV9 to TRBJ2-2; D is ambiguous. The germline V gene has CDR1 SGDLS and CDR2 YYNGEE. V shed 5 bases and J shed 5 bases, with 4 bases lying between them. The CDR3 contains 11 residues. The CDR3: CASSGTGELFF. The CDR3 coding sequence is TGTGCCAGCAGTGGAACCGGGGAGCTGTTTTTT.

The chain has TRBV20-1 and TRBJ1-1, with no clear D. Germline loops: CDR1 DFQATT, CDR2 SNEGSKA (reference sequence). The V gene lost 6 bases and the J gene lost 3 bases, with 11 bases spanning the gap. This CDR3 is 12 amino acids long. The CDR3 DNA is TGCAGTGCCCCCCGAGGCGACACTGAAGCTTTCTTT. This translates into CSAPRGDTEAFF.